The 31 T cell receptor beta chains below all came from one sample that was sequenced in a study of T cell clonotyping in hematopoietic cell transplantation. The protocol was immunoSEQ multiplex PCR, while the TCRdb copy is restricted to in-frame clones and leaves out a portion. The sample comprises roughly 44,000 clones, approximately 95% of which are singletons, and around 1% rests with the top ten. Sequencing was done on a sample of peripheral blood mononuclear cells. The origin of the receptors is a man aged 25 to 40 in good health. Some clones in this sample may be carry-over from other donors' samples.

The DNA for the CDR3 is TGTGCCAGCAGCGCTGGACAGGCGGCCTATGGCTACACCTTC. Protein product: CASSAGQAAYGYTF. The rearrangement uses TRBV9 and TRBJ1-2; 7 nucleotides match TRBD1. This CDR3 spans 14 amino acids. Germline V CDR1 and CDR2: SGDLS, YYNGEE. V was clipped by 3 bases and J by 4 bases; unmatched bases: 6.

This chain joins TRBV30 and TRBJ2-3; 12 bases fit TRBD2. Germline lookup yields CDR1 GTSNPN and CDR2 SVGIG (reference sequence). The CDR3 contains 18 residues. V was pared by 5 bases and J by 1 base, with 13 bases of the junction left unmatched. The DNA of the CDR3 is TGTGCCTGGCAGGGCGGCACTAGCGGGAGGCTTCGCACAGATACGCAGTATTTT. Amino acids: CAWQGGTSGRLRTDTQYF.

The chain has TRBV29-1 and TRBJ1-3; D is unclear. The germline gives CDR1 SQVTM, CDR2 ANQGSEA. The CDR3 consists of 13 residues. Between the trimmed V and J ends, which lost 4 bases and 0 bases, there was a span of 7 bases. CDR3 protein: CSVGEASGNTIYF. The CDR3 DNA sequence: TGCAGCGTTGGGGAGGCCTCTGGAAACACCATATATTTT.

The CDR3 region has the DNA TGCGCCAGCAGCCAAGCCCGGGGGGGAGGTACCTATGGCTACACCTTC. Translating it yields CASSQARGGGTYGYTF. The rearrangement joins TRBV4-3 to TRBJ1-2; the D gene is possibly TRBD1 (5 bases). Trimming removed 1 base at V and 4 bases at J, with 16 bases between. The CDR3 has 16 residues. Germline V gene data show CDR1 as LGHNA and CDR2 as YSLEER.

The chain joins TRBV21-1 to TRBJ1-6. TRBV21-1 is flagged as a pseudogene. The CDR3 spans 17 residues. The CDR3 DNA reads TGTGCCAGCAGCAAAGATTGGGGCAGGGACTTCAGTTCACCCCTCCACTTT. Its protein is CASSKDWGRDFSSPLHF.

The chain is built from TRBV10-2 and TRBJ2-2; 8 positions agree with TRBD2. The CDR3 consists of 14 residues. Looked up from germline, CDR1 is WSHSY and CDR2 is SAAADI. Trimming at V came to 5 bases and at J to 1 base, leaving 0 bases not matched to a gene. CDR3 bases: TGCGCCAGCAGTCTAGCGGGGAACACCGGGGAGCTGTTTTTT. As protein: CASSLAGNTGELFF.

J is TRBJ1-2 and V is TRBV27; 7 bases fit TRBD1. The ends lost 6 bases at V and 0 bases at J; junction bases unmatched: 7. Germline CDR1 and CDR2: MNHEY and SMNVEV (reference sequence). The CDR3 runs to 15 residues. CDR3 protein: CASSPGDSSNYGYTF. CDR3 DNA sequence: TGTGCCAGCAGCCCCGGGGACAGCTCTAACTATGGCTACACCTTC.

V and J are TRBV5-4 and TRBJ2-5; no firm D call. The V end lost 2 bases, the J end lost 5 bases, and 7 bases lay between the germline ends. CDR1 SGHNT and CDR2 YYREEE come from the germline V gene (reference sequence). The CDR3 has 12 amino acids. The CDR3 DNA reads TGTGCCAGCAGCTTCGTTGGGGAGACCCAGTACTTC. This gives the protein CASSFVGETQYF.

V gene TRBV6-5 combines with J gene TRBJ1-2; D remains ambiguous. CDR1 is MNHEY and CDR2 is SVGAGI in the germline V gene. This CDR3 region has 16 residues. V was clipped by 2 bases and J by 4 bases, with 17 bases between them. The CDR3 region has the DNA TGTGCCAGCAGTTACGTGGCAGGTTTTGAGGCCTATGGCTACACCTTC. Its protein is CASSYVAGFEAYGYTF.

This chain uses TRBV9 with TRBJ2-7; D is unclear. V lost 0 bases and J lost 6, with 10 bases in between. Per germline, CDR1 SGDLS and CDR2 YYNGEE. CDR3 size: 13 residues. In nucleotides, the CDR3 is TGTGCCAGCAGCGTAGGGTTCGGGCTCGAGCAGTACTTC. Its translation: CASSVGFGLEQYF.

V gene TRBV7-9 combines with J gene TRBJ2-7; possibly TRBD1 for D (5 bases). CDR1 is SEHNR and CDR2 is FQNEAQ in the germline V gene (reference sequence). V was clipped by 2 bases and J by 3 bases, with 5 bases between them. The CDR3 loop spans 12 amino acids. CDR3 in amino acids: CASSLQGYEQYF. The CDR3 nucleotides read TGTGCCAGCAGCTTACAGGGCTACGAGCAGTACTTC.

This clone was seen just once. The chain combines TRBV4-3 with TRBJ2-7; 8 positions match TRBD2. The CDR3 is 14 residues long. Germline lookup yields CDR1 LGHNA and CDR2 YSLEER. V lost 4 bases and J lost 5; bases outside the gene matches: 7. CDR3 coding DNA: TGCGCCAGCAGCCGCCGGGGGGGGGAAGACGAGCAGTACTTC. Its translation is CASSRRGGEDEQYF.

The V call is TRBV2, the J call TRBJ1-3; D not certain. CDR1 is SNHLY and CDR2 is FYNNEI in the germline V gene. V lost 3 bases and J 2 bases, leaving 8 bases between the germline ends. The CDR3 runs 14 residues. The CDR3 spells CASSDDAAGNTIYF. The DNA of the CDR3 is TGTGCCAGCAGTGACGACGCGGCTGGAAACACCATATATTTT.

This chain links TRBV30 with TRBJ1-1; tentatively, D is TRBD1 (6 bases). The CDR3 runs 21 residues. The germline gives CDR1 GTSNPN, CDR2 SVGIG (reference sequence). Trimming stripped 0 bases from V and 4 bases from J, with 33 bases between. CDR3 in DNA: TGTGCCTGGAGTGTAGGCCTCTTCCCCGTCCGCACGGAGGGGGTTGGCACTGAAGCTTTCTTT. This codes for CAWSVGLFPVRTEGVGTEAFF.

Written as DNA, the CDR3 is TGCGCCAGCAGCCAAGAGCCCCGCTCTGGGGCCAACGTCCTGACTTTC. This gives the protein CASSQEPRSGANVLTF. The rearrangement links TRBV4-3 to TRBJ2-6; D is undetermined. This CDR3 has 16 residues. Trimming cost V 0 bases and J 0 bases, with 6 bases left between them. CDR1 and CDR2 from the germline V gene are LGHNA and YSLEER.

This sequence joins TRBV4-3 and TRBJ1-1, with no clear D. Germline lookup yields CDR1 LGHNA and CDR2 YSLEER. V lost 1 base, J lost 5 bases, and 8 bases lay in between. This CDR3 has 13 residues. CDR3 bases: TGCGCCAGCAGCCAAGGGATGGGGACTGAAGCTTTCTTT. This encodes CASSQGMGTEAFF.

This chain uses TRBV4-2 with TRBJ1-1; D gene uncertain. Between the trimmed V and J ends, which lost 0 bases and 5 bases, there was a span of 16 bases. This CDR3 contains 16 residues. The germline V gene encodes CDR1 LGHNA and CDR2 YNFKEQ. Written as DNA, the CDR3 is TGTGCCAGCAGCCAAGATTATTCGGACGGAGGGACTGAAGCTTTCTTT. As protein: CASSQDYSDGGTEAFF.

The rearrangement links TRBV11-2 to TRBJ2-2, with a possible D match to TRBD1 (7 bases). V was shortened by 5 bases and J by 6 bases, with 19 bases between the two germline ends. CDR1 and CDR2 (germline): SGHAT, FQNNGV. The CDR3 sequence is 16 residues long. The CDR3 spells CASSPGGQEIAGELFF. For the CDR3, the DNA is TGTGCCAGCAGCCCAGGGGGGCAGGAGATCGCCGGGGAGCTGTTTTTT.

The chain carries TRBV4-1 and TRBJ1-3; possible D gene TRBD1, 6 bases. CDR1 and CDR2 from the germline V gene are MGHRA and YSYEKL. V dropped 1 base and J dropped 1 base, with 11 bases sitting between them. CDR3 length equals 16 residues. This CDR3 is CASSQGTAPSGNTIYF. CDR3 sequence (DNA): TGCGCCAGCAGCCAAGGGACAGCTCCTTCTGGAAACACCATATATTTT.

This chain links TRBV7-8 with TRBJ2-7; D tentatively fits TRBD1 or TRBD2 (5 bases each). Per the germline V gene, CDR1 is SGHVS and CDR2 is FQNEAQ. The CDR3 has 14 amino acids. Trimming took 5 bases from V and 4 from J, leaving 15 bases between them. The CDR3 loop reads CASSPSGTRYEQYF. CDR3 bases: TGTGCCAGCAGCCCTTCCGGGACCAGGTACGAGCAGTACTTC.

This rearrangement joins TRBV5-1 to TRBJ1-1, with TRBD1 matching over 7 bases. The V gene end was trimmed by 6 bases and the J gene end by 1 base; junction bases not matched to a gene: 9. Germline V gives CDR1 SGHRS, CDR2 YFSETQ. The CDR3 covers 15 residues. The CDR3 is CASTITGTANTEAFF. Here the CDR3 DNA reads TGCGCCAGCACCATCACCGGGACAGCGAACACTGAAGCTTTCTTT.

This clone has a handful of counts. This chain joins TRBV5-1 and TRBJ2-7; TRBD1 is a possible D gene (6 bases). The CDR3 spans 14 residues. Trimming pared 2 bases from V and 5 bases from J, leaving 14 bases between. Germline V gene data show CDR1 as SGHRS and CDR2 as YFSETQ. In nucleotides, the CDR3 is TGCGCCAGCAGCTTACAGGGTCTACTGAACGAGCAGTACTTC. It codes for CASSLQGLLNEQYF.

This sequence joins TRBV5-1 and TRBJ2-4, with 11 bases that match TRBD2. The CDR3 has 14 residues. Germline values: CDR1 SGHRS, CDR2 YFSETQ. V shed 4 bases, J shed 7 bases, and the junction held 4 bases outside the gene matches. In DNA, the CDR3 is TGCGCCAGCAGCCAACTAGCGGGAGATAACATTCAGTACTTC. Protein: CASSQLAGDNIQYF.

The chain links TRBV6-5 to TRBJ2-7; TRBD2 agrees at 8 bases. V lost 2 bases to trimming and J lost 2 bases; unmatched junction nucleotides: 2. The CDR3 totals 14 residues. Germline CDR1 and CDR2: MNHEY and SVGAGI. This chain's CDR3 is CASSYDSGTYEQYF. CDR3 sequence (DNA): TGTGCCAGCAGTTACGATAGCGGGACCTACGAGCAGTACTTC.

The rearrangement joins TRBV10-3 to TRBJ2-1; the D gene is possibly TRBD2 (8 bases). The CDR3 totals 17 residues. Trimming removed 1 base at V and 8 bases at J, with 21 bases between. Per the germline V gene, CDR1 is ENHRY and CDR2 is SYGVKD. In nucleotides, the CDR3 is TGTGCCATCAGTGAGTTTCCAGGGGGGCAGACTAGCGATGAGCAGTTCTTC. Translated, it gives CAISEFPGGQTSDEQFF.

This rearrangement joins TRBV2 to TRBJ1-1; 7 nucleotides align to TRBD1. V dropped 6 bases and J dropped 6; count of bases not matched to a gene: 7. The CDR3 is made up of 13 amino acids. The germline V gene has CDR1 SNHLY and CDR2 FYNNEI. The chain's CDR3 is CASRLTGIPEAFF. CDR3 nucleotides: TGTGCCAGCAGGCTGACAGGGATACCTGAAGCTTTCTTT.

The CDR3 DNA follows: TGCGCCAGCAGCCGGAGGACAGCTTACTCTGGAAACACCATATATTTT. Translated: CASSRRTAYSGNTIYF. The chain is built from TRBV4-1 and TRBJ1-3; maybe TRBD1 (6 bases). This CDR3 has 16 residues. V lost 4 bases and J 0 bases, leaving 13 bases between the germline ends. The germline V gene has CDR1 MGHRA and CDR2 YSYEKL.

The chain links TRBV7-3 to TRBJ2-3; no firm D call. Germline V gene lookup returns CDR1 SGHTA and CDR2 FQGTGA. Trimming left V 1 base short and J 8 bases short, with 13 bases between. This CDR3 is 14 amino acids long. In DNA, the CDR3 is TGTGCCAGCAGCTTAAGTCCAAGCAGTAGTACGCAGTATTTT. This translates into CASSLSPSSSTQYF.

CDR3 nucleotide sequence: TGTGCCAGCAGCTTCCCGAGGGGACCGGGTGAGGAGACCCAGTACTTC. It specifies CASSFPRGPGEETQYF. The rearrangement uses TRBV5-6 and TRBJ2-5; the D gene could be TRBD1 or TRBD2 (5 bases each). Trimming cost V 2 bases and J 5 bases, with 19 bases left between them. CDR1 and CDR2 from the germline V gene are SGHDT and YYEEEE. The CDR3 is made up of 16 amino acids.

V and J are TRBV9 and TRBJ1-1, with 8 bases aligning to TRBD1. The CDR3 spans 18 residues. Germline V lookup: CDR1 SGDLS, CDR2 YYNGEE. V gave up 4 bases and J gave up 1 base; unmatched junction bases: 15. The CDR3 loop is CASSIHRGRGQGNTEAFF. DNA of the CDR3: TGTGCCAGCAGCATACACCGAGGCAGGGGGCAAGGGAACACTGAAGCTTTCTTT.

The V gene is TRBV29-1, the J gene TRBJ1-3; 10 bases match TRBD1. V lost 8 bases, J lost 2 bases, and 3 bases stayed unmatched. The V gene's germline CDR1 is SQVTM and CDR2 ANQGSEA. This CDR3 has 13 amino acids. The CDR3 DNA reads TGCAGCCCCGACAGGGGGCCTGGAAACACCATATATTTT. Translation gives CSPDRGPGNTIYF.